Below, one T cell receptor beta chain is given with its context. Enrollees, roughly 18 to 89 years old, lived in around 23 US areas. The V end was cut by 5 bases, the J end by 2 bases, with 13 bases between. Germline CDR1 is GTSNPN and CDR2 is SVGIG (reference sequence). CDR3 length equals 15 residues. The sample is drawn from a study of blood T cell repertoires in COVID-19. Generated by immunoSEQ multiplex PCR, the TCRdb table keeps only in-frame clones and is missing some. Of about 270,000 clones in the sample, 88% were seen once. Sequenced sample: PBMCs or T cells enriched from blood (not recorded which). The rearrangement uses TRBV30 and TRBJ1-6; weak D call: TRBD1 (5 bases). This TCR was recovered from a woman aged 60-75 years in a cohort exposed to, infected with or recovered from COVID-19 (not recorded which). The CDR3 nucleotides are TGTGCCTGGGGTGCAGGGAGGACCTATAATTCACCCCTCCACTTT. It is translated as CAWGAGRTYNSPLHF.